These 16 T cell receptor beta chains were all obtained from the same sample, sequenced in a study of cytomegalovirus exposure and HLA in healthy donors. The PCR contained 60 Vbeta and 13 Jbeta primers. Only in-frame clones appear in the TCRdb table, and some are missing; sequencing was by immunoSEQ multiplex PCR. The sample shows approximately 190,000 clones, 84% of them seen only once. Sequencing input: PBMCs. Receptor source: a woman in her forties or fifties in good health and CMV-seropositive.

The chain's CDR3 is CASSLGLASDEQYF. The CDR3 nucleotides are TGTGCCAGCAGCTTGGGACTAGCTTCCGACGAGCAGTACTTC. The V gene is TRBV5-6, the J gene TRBJ2-5, with TRBD2 identical over 7 bases. TRBJ2-7 explains the end of the DNA better; the J call may be wrong. CDR3 size: 14 residues. CDR1 is SGHDT and CDR2 is YYEEEE in the germline V gene.

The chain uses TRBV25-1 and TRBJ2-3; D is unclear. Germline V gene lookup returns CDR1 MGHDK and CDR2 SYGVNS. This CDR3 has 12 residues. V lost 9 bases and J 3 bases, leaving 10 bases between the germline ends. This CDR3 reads CASATGTDTQYF. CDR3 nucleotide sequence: TGTGCCAGTGCGACCGGGACAGATACGCAGTATTTT.

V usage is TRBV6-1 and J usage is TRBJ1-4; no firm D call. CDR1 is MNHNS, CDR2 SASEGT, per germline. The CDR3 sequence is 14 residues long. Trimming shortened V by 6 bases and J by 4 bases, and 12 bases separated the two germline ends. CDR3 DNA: TGTGCCAGCAGATTTAGACAAAGTAATGAAAAACTGTTTTTT. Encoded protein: CASRFRQSNEKLFF.

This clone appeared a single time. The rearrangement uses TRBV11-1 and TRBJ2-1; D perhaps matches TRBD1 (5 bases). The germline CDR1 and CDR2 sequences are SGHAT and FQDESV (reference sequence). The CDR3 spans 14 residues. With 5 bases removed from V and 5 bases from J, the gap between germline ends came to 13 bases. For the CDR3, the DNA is TGTGCCAGCAGCCCGCAAGGGGTGAACAATGAGCAGTTCTTC. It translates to CASSPQGVNNEQFF.

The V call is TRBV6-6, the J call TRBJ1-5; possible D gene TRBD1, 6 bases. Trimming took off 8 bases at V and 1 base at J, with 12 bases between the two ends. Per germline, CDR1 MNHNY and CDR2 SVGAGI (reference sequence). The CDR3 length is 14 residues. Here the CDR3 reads CASRLGASNQPQHF. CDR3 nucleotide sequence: TGTGCCAGCCGCTTGGGGGCAAGCAATCAGCCCCAGCATTTT.

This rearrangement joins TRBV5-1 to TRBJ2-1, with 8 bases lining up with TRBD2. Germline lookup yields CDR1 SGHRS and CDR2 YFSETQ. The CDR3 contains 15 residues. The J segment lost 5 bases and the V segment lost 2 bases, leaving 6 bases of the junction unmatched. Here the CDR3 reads CASSFVAGTHNEQFF. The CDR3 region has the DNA TGCGCCAGCAGCTTCGTAGCGGGGACACACAATGAGCAGTTCTTC.

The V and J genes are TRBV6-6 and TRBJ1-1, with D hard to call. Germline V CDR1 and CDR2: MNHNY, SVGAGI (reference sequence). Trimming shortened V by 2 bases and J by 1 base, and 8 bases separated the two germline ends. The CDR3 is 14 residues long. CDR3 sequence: CASSYPTANTEAFF. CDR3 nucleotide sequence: TGTGCCAGCAGTTACCCGACTGCGAACACTGAAGCTTTCTTT.

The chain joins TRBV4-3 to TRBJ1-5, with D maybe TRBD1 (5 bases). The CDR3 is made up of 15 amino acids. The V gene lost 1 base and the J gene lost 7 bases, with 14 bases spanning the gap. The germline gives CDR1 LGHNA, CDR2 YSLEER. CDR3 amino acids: CASSQGIQGEQPQHF. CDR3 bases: TGCGCCAGCAGCCAAGGTATCCAGGGCGAGCAGCCCCAGCATTTT.

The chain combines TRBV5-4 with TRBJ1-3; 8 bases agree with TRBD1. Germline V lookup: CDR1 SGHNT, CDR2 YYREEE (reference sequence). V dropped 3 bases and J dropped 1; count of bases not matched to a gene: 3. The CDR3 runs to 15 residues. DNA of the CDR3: TGTGCCAGCAGCTCCCAGGGGGCATCTGGAAACACCATATATTTT. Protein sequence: CASSSQGASGNTIYF.

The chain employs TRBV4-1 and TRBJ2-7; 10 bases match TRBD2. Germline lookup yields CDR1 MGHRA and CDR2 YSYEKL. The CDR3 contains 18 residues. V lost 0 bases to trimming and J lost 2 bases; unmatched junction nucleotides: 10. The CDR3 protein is CASSQDQVPAGGAYEQYF. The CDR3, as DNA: TGCGCCAGCAGCCAAGATCAGGTTCCAGCGGGGGGGGCCTACGAGCAGTACTTC.

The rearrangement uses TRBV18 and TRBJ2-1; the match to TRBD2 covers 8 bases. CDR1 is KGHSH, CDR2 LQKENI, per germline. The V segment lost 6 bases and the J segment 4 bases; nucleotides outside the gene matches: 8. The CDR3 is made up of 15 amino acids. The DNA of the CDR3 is TGTGCCAGCTCTCCGCTAGCGGGCGAATACAATGAGCAGTTCTTC. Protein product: CASSPLAGEYNEQFF.

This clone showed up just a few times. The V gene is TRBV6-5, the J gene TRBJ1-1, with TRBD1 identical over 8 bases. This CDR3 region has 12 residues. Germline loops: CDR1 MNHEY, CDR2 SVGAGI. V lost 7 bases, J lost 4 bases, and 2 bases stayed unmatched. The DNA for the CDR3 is TGTGCCAGCAAAACAGGGGGCACTGAAGCTTTCTTT. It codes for CASKTGGTEAFF.

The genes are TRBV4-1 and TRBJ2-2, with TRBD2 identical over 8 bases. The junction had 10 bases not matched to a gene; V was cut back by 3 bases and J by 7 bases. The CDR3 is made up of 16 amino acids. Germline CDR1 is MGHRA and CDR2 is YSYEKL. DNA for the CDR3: TGCGCCAGCAGCCAGGAACTAGCGGCCCTTAACGGGGAGCTGTTTTTT. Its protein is CASSQELAALNGELFF.

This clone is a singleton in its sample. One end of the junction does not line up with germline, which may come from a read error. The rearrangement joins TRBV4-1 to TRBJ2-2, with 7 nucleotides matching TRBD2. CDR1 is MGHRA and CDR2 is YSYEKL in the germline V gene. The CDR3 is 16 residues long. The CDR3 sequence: CASSQDQGLETGELFF. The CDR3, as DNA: TGTGCCAGCAGCCAAGATCAAGGACTAGAGACCGGGGAGCTGTTTTTT.

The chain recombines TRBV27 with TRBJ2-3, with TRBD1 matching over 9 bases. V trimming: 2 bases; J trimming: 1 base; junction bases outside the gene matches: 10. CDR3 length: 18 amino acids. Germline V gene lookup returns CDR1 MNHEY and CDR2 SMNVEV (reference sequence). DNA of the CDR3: TGTGCCAGCAGTTTACTGGGGATGACAGGGGGAGGCACAGATACGCAGTATTTT. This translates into CASSLLGMTGGGTDTQYF.

The CDR3 region has the DNA TGTGCCAGCAGCCCGACAAGTAGCACAGATACGCAGTATTTT. Translated: CASSPTSSTDTQYF. The chain couples TRBV11-2 to TRBJ2-3; D gene unclear. This CDR3 is built from 14 residues. The germline V gene encodes CDR1 SGHAT and CDR2 FQNNGV. V gave up 5 bases and J gave up 0 bases, with 9 bases separating them.